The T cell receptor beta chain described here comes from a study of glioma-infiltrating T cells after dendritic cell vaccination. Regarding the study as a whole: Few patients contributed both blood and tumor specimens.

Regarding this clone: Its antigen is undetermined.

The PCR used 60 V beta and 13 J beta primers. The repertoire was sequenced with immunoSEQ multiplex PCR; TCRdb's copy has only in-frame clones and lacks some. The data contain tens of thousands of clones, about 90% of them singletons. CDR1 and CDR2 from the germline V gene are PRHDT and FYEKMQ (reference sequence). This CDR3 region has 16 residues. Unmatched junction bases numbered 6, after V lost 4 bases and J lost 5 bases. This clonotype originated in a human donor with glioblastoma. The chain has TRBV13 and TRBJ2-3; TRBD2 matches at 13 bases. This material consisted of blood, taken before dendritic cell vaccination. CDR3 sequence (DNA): TGTGCCAGCAGCTCGGGGACTAGCGGGGTAGGAGATACGCAGTATTTT. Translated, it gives CASSSGTSGVGDTQYF.